This T cell receptor beta chain derives from a study of T cell responses to AZD1222 COVID-19 vaccine. The table lists this clone with a count of one. No antigen is known for it. Assay: immunoSEQ multiplex PCR; the TCRdb copy retains only in-frame clones and omits some. The sample has some 190,000 clones, 85% to 90% seen once; the top ten hold 6.9%. Findings and caveats of the study: Recipients of AZD1222 seropositive at baseline numbered only 6 or 7. With dominance at 160-218 and 743-854, vaccine-associated CD4 TCRs spanned spike. Spike-specific TCR breadth and depth both grew after two AZD1222 doses. Donor demographics were predominantly white British with a female majority; clonal diversity may be underestimated.

Between the trimmed V and J ends, which lost 3 bases and 2 bases, there was a span of 5 bases. The germline V gene has CDR1 SGHTA and CDR2 FQGNSA. The CDR3 sequence is 13 residues long. The clonotype originates from an adult in good health. The chain combines TRBV7-2 with TRBJ2-1; D gene ambiguous. Specimen: peripheral blood, collected on day 0 of AZD1222 vaccination. The CDR3 protein is CASSFLAYNEQFF. The CDR3 DNA sequence: TGTGCCAGCAGCTTTTTGGCCTACAATGAGCAGTTCTTC.